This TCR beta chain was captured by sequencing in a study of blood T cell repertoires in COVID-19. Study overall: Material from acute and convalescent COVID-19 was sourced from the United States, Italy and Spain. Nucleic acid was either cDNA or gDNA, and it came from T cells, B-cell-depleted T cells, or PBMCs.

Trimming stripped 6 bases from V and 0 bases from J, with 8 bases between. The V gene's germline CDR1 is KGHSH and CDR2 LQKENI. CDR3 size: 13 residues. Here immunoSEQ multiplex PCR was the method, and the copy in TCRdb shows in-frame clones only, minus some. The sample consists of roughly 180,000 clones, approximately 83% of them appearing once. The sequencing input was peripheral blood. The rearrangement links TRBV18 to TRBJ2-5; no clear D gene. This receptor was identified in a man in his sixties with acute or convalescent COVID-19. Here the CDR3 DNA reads TGTGCCAGCTCCGTACAGTACCAAGAGACCCAGTACTTC. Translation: CASSVQYQETQYF. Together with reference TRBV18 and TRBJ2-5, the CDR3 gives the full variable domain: NAGVMQNPRHLVRRRGQEARLRCSPMKGHSHVYWYRQLPEEGLKFMVYLQKENIIDESGMPKERFSAEFPKEGPSILRIQQVVRGDSAAYFCASSVQYQETQYFGPGTRLLVL.